The sample holds a few counts of the clone carrying this TCR beta chain. The antigen is undetermined. This entry is derived from a study of blood T cells in healthy people across ages. Turning to the study itself: Template switching captured about one barcoded beta molecule per two T cells.

Through a sample-barcoded 5' primer and a J-beta primer mix, a second PCR was run for about 6 to 11 cycles. MiXCR, applied by TCRdb to the 5' RACE reads, yields one record per CDR3 protein. Of fewer than 2 million distinct CDR3 sequences in the sample, more than 35% are singletons; the top ten hold roughly 23%. V dropped 5 bases and J dropped 4 bases, with 8 bases sitting between them. CDR3 size: 12 residues. Study results and caveats: A strong correlation between TCR beta diversity and naive T cell percentage was seen. Diversity was estimated from one million T cells, and these estimates were considered underestimates. Diversity was higher, and naive CD4+ cells more numerous, in long-lived donors than in aged donors.

The TCR sequence derives from a human donor in good health. The source material was blood. This sequence joins TRBV12-3 or TRBV12-4 and TRBJ1-2; no reliable D call. The CDR3 sequence is CASSPATYGYTF. In nucleotides, the CDR3 is TGTGCCAGCAGTCCGGCCACCTATGGCTACACCTTC.